This TCR beta chain is drawn from a study of beta chain features in type 1 diabetes. Study summary: Healthy donors and patients showed comparable age, gender and cell yields. General study results and limits: Significant though moderate, a shortening of TCRB CDR3s appeared in all four CD4+ subsets of Type 1 diabetes patients.

Expressed TCRB transcripts were sequenced because the isolated RNA had all been reverse transcribed beforehand. Approximately 3.4 million reads, on average, came from each naive, central memory and regulatory T cell sample. Sequencing used immunoSEQ multiplex PCR; TCRdb keeps in-frame clones, though not all of them. Among 300,000 to 350,000 clones listed, roughly 8% were seen once. Remarks on this clone: Its cognate antigen is unknown.

Staining for CD45RO/CCR7/CD25/CD127/CD95/CD27 allowed sorting of CD4+ naive, central memory, regulatory and stem cell-like memory cells. The CDR3 is 15 amino acids. The V gene's germline CDR1 is SNHLY and CDR2 FYNNEI. After removal of 4 bases from V and 9 bases from J, the junction contained 6 bases not matched to a gene. This sequence was found in a woman aged 18-35 years in good health. Sequencing used central memory CD4+ T cells from blood. J is TRBJ2-1 and V is TRBV2, with 13 bases fitting TRBD2. In DNA form, the CDR3 reads TGTGCCAGCAGTGTCTTAGGGACTAGCGGGATTGAGCAGTTCTTC. Its translation is CASSVLGTSGIEQFF.